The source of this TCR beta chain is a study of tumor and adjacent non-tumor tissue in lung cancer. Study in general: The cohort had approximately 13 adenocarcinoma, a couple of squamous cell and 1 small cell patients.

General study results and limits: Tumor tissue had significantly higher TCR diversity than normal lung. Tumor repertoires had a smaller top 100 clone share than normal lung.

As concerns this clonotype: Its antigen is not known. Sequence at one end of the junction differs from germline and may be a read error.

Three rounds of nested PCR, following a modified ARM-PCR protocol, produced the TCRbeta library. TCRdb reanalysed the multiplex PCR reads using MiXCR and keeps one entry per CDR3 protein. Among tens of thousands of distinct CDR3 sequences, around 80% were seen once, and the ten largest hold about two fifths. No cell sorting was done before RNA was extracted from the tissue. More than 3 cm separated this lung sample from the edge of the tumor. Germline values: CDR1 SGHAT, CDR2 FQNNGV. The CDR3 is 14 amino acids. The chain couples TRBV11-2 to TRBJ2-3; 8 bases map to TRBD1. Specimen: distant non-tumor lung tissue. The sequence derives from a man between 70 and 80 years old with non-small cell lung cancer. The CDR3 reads CASSSTGDSNTHYF. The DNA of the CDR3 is TGTGCCAGCAGCTCGACAGGGGACTCGAATACGCATTATTTT.